This T cell receptor beta chain was identified in a study of blood T cell repertoires in COVID-19. Study in general: The analysed material was cDNA or gDNA that came from T cells, B-cell-depleted T cells, or PBMCs.

Data came from immunoSEQ multiplex PCR; TCRdb stores just in-frame clones and leaves some out. Of about 260,000 clones listed, about 89% are singletons. In its sample, this clone was seen a few times. CDR3 length equals 15 residues. V was trimmed by 4 bases and J by 0 bases, leaving 10 bases between them. Germline V gene sequence: CDR1 KGHSH, CDR2 LQKENI. The origin of this receptor is a man aged 40-49 years who had recovered from COVID-19. Sequenced sample: peripheral blood. The chain has TRBV18 and TRBJ1-5; D is ambiguous. The CDR3 reads CASSLRPVSNQPQHF. The CDR3 DNA follows: TGTGCCAGCTCACTCCGCCCAGTTAGCAATCAGCCCCAGCATTTT.